Listed below are T cell receptor beta chains from one sample, sequenced in a study of T-cell reconstitution after alpha-beta-depleted transplantation in children. TCRdb re-analysed the PCR reads in MiXCR, keeping a single row per CDR3 protein. The table has 60,000 to 100,000 distinct CDR3 sequences, around 18% seen once; the top ten hold 45% to 55%. The sample in question was PBMCs, mostly from graft donor cells, obtained 360 days after TCRalphabeta/CD19-depleted stem cell transplant. Receptors originate from a male patient between 2 and 10 years old who had a stem cell transplant for acute lymphoblastic leukemia, so the T cells may come from the graft donor. CDR3s include the opening cysteine and the closing phenylalanine or tryptophan. The D gene is left open where the match is weak. The size of a clone is reported for some rows only, either as once, few or many, or as a class for expanded clones.

TRBD2	TRBV12-3/TRBV12-4	.	TRBJ2-1	TGTGCCAGCAGTTTTAAGGCTAGCGGGAGGGTCTACAATGAGCAGTTCTTC	CASSFKASGRVYNEQFF
TRBD2	TRBV12-3/TRBV12-4	many	TRBJ2-3	TGTGCCAGCAATAGCCTAGCGGGAGATACGCAGTATTTT	CASNSLAGDTQYF
.	TRBV6-5	.	TRBJ2-5	TGTGCCAGCAGTTTCTCAGGGGGGAGGAAGACCCAGTACTTC	CASSFSGGRKTQYF
.	TRBV6-5	.	TRBJ2-3	TGTGCCAGCAGTTACGGACGGCGTCACGATACGCAGTATTTT	CASSYGRRHDTQYF
.	TRBV20-1	.	TRBJ2-3	TGCAAACTGAGAAAGCGGAGCACAGATACGCAGTATTTT	CKLRKRSTDTQYF
.	TRBV7-9	many	TRBJ1-5	TGTGCCAGCAATGTGGGGAATCAGCCCCAGCATTTT	CASNVGNQPQHF
.	TRBV10-2	.	TRBJ2-7	TGCGCCAGCAGTGAGGCTATCCCCTTTAACTACGAGCAGTACTTC	CASSEAIPFNYEQYF
.	TRBV2	few	TRBJ1-5	TGTGCCAGCAGTGGACAGAATAATCAGCCCCAGCATTTT	CASSGQNNQPQHF
TRBD1	TRBV7-9	medium-sized	TRBJ1-5	TGTGCCAGCAGCCCGACAGGGAGCAATCAGCCCCAGCATTTT	CASSPTGSNQPQHF
.	TRBV24-1	few	TRBJ2-1	TGTGCCACCAGTGATTTGAGGGACAATGAGCAGTTCTTC	CATSDLRDNEQFF
.	TRBV27	.	TRBJ2-3	TGTGCCAGCAGTCCTCTAGACTTGACAGATACGCAGTATTTT	CASSPLDLTDTQYF
.	TRBV29-1	.	TRBJ2-2	TGCAGCGTTAGATTTGGGGGAGTGTGGACCGGGGAGCTGTTTTTT	CSVRFGGVWTGELFF
.	TRBV2	.	TRBJ2-3	TGTGGCGGGCGTGCCTCAGATACGCAGTATTTT	CGGRASDTQYF
TRBD2	TRBV12-3/TRBV12-4	.	TRBJ2-7	TGTGCCAGCAGCCTTCTTATTAGCGGGAGGGCCGTGAGAAACGAGCAGTACTTC	CASSLLISGRAVRNEQYF
.	TRBV6-6	many	TRBJ2-1	TGTGCCAGCAGTGGACCCGTGGGGAATGAGCAGTTCTTC	CASSGPVGNEQFF
.	TRBV9	few	TRBJ2-4	TGTGCCAGCAGCTCCTCACGGTGGCAGAAGAAAAACATTCAGTACTTC	CASSSSRWQKKNIQYF
.	TRBV24-1	few	TRBJ2-7	TGTGCCCCCAACAGATACACCTACGAGCAGTACTTC	CAPNRYTYEQYF
TRBD1	TRBV20-1	.	TRBJ1-6	TGCTGTGCTAGAGATGGTTGGGACAGGGGATTCAATTCACCCCTCCACTTT	CCARDGWDRGFNSPLHF
.	TRBV4-1	few	TRBJ1-1	TGCGCCAGCAGCCAAGGACGGGGAAGGAACACTGAAGCTTTCTTT	CASSQGRGRNTEAFF
TRBD2	TRBV4-2	few	TRBJ2-5	TGTGCCAGCAGCCAAGGGACTAGCGGGGGCCACCGAGAGACCCAGTACTTC	CASSQGTSGGHRETQYF
TRBD1	TRBV12-3/TRBV12-4	few	TRBJ2-5	TGTGCCAGCAGGTTCGCCGGGACAGCCCACCAAGAGACCCAGTACTTC	CASRFAGTAHQETQYF
TRBD2	TRBV18	few	TRBJ2-7	TGTGCCAGCTCGAGACTAGCGGGAGGGCCTCACGAGCAGTACTTC	CASSRLAGGPHEQYF
.	TRBV6-5	once	TRBJ2-5	TGTGCCAGCAGTTACTCTGGGGGGCGAGAGACCCAGTACTTC	CASSYSGGRETQYF
TRBD1	TRBV5-1	few	TRBJ1-2	TGCGCCAGCAGCTTCGGCGGGACAGGGTGGGACTATGGCTACACCTTC	CASSFGGTGWDYGYTF
.	TRBV5-6	few	TRBJ2-5	TGTGCCAGCAGCTTTGAGTTGGGCCTTACAGAGACCCAGTACTTC	CASSFELGLTETQYF
TRBD2	TRBV27	.	TRBJ2-1	TGTGCCAGCAGTTTATACCCAGCGGGAGGGCCGCGAGCGTCCTACAATGAGCAGTTCTTC	CASSLYPAGGPRASYNEQFF
.	TRBV5-1	few	TRBJ1-2	TGCGCCAGCAGCTTCACGACAGGTCCATATGGCTACACCTTC	CASSFTTGPYGYTF
TRBD1	TRBV5-1	many	TRBJ2-2	TGCGCCAGCAGCCCACCGGGACAGGGAAACACCGGGGAGCTGTTTTTT	CASSPPGQGNTGELFF
TRBD1	TRBV7-8	.	TRBJ2-5	TGTGCCAGCAGCTTAGGATACAGGGGGGAGACCCAGTACTTC	CASSLGYRGETQYF
.	TRBV10-3	.	TRBJ2-7	TGTGCCATCGGGCAGGGTGGTAAGCAGTACTTC	CAIGQGGKQYF
.	TRBV12-3/TRBV12-4	once	TRBJ2-2	TGTGCCAGCAGTTTTTGGGGCGGGGAGCTGTTTTTT	CASSFWGGELFF
TRBD1	TRBV6-1	.	TRBJ2-2	TGTGCCAGCAGTAAACAGGGGGCGGCCGGGGAGCTGTTTTTT	CASSKQGAAGELFF
TRBD2	TRBV7-9	many	TRBJ2-3	TGTGCCAGCAGCCCTCGGCGGGAGCCATACCGGTATACGCAGTATTTT	CASSPRREPYRYTQYF
.	TRBV3-1	.	TRBJ2-5	TGTGCCAGCAGCCAGACAGCACCCTCACAAGAGACCCAGTACTTC	CASSQTAPSQETQYF
.	TRBV5-5	many	TRBJ2-5	TGTGCCAGCAGCTTTAAAGAGACCCAGTACTTC	CASSFKETQYF
TRBD2	TRBV11-2	.	TRBJ2-1	TGTGCCAGCAGCTTAGAGCGGGAGGGCCCGAATGAGCAGTTCTTC	CASSLEREGPNEQFF
TRBD2	TRBV11-3	.	TRBJ2-3	TGTGCCAGCAGCTTAGTAGGGACTACACAAGATACGCAGTATTTT	CASSLVGTTQDTQYF
TRBD2	TRBV24-1	.	TRBJ2-5	TGTGCCACCAGTGATCCTGGACTAGTCGAGACCCAGTACTTC	CATSDPGLVETQYF
TRBD1	TRBV4-1	.	TRBJ2-3	TGCGCCAGCAGCTACGGGACAGGGCGTAATACGCAGTATTTT	CASSYGTGRNTQYF
TRBD2	TRBV11-1	few	TRBJ2-2	TGTGCCAGCAGCTTCTATGGTAGCGGGCGCGCGAACACCGGGGAGCTGTTTTTT	CASSFYGSGRANTGELFF
TRBD2	TRBV7-6	many	TRBJ2-1	TGTGCCAGCAGCTTAAGGGGACCTACCGGGACTAGCGGGGATGAGCAGTTCTTC	CASSLRGPTGTSGDEQFF
TRBD2	TRBV4-1	few	TRBJ2-5	TGCGCCAGCAGCCGCGGGGGTCAAGAGACCCAGTACTTC	CASSRGGQETQYF
.	TRBV3-1	.	TRBJ1-6	TGTGCCAGCAGCCTAGCACTCTCACCCCTCCACTTT	CASSLALSPLHF
.	TRBV7-9	many	TRBJ1-5	TGTGCCAGCAGCTTAGGCCAGGGTTTAGACCAGCCCCAGCATTTT	CASSLGQGLDQPQHF
TRBD1	TRBV5-5	few	TRBJ2-3	TGTGCCAGCAGCTTGGTTCGGGACAGGGCTCCAGATACGCAGTATTTT	CASSLVRDRAPDTQYF
.	TRBV10-3	few	TRBJ2-7	TGTGCCATCAAGGACTTCTACGAGCAGTACTTC	CAIKDFYEQYF
TRBD2	TRBV9	.	TRBJ2-1	TGTGCCAGCAGCATCGGGACTACACCCGTCCTTTCCTACAATGAGCAGTTCTTC	CASSIGTTPVLSYNEQFF
TRBD1	TRBV19	many	TRBJ2-2	TGTGCCAGTAGTAGGACAGGGACGGGCACCGGGGAGCTGTTTTTT	CASSRTGTGTGELFF